What follows is one T cell receptor (beta chain) and its context. Produced via immunoSEQ multiplex PCR; TCRdb's table is partial and in-frame only. The sample consists of roughly 30,000 clones, 78% of them appearing once. V dropped 5 bases and J dropped 2 bases, with 11 bases sitting between them. This CDR3 is built from 14 residues. Germline V CDR1 and CDR2: LNHDA, SQIVND (reference sequence). This sample is part of a study of T cell responses to AZD1222 COVID-19 vaccine. This sequence joins TRBV19 and TRBJ2-3; D might be TRBD2 (5 bases). The sample consisted of peripheral blood, taken 28 days after the second AZD1222 dose. The sequence came from an adult who received the AZD1222 COVID-19 vaccine. The DNA of the CDR3 is TGTGCCAGTAGTCCACGGACTGACACAGATACGCAGTATTTT. As protein: CASSPRTDTDTQYF.